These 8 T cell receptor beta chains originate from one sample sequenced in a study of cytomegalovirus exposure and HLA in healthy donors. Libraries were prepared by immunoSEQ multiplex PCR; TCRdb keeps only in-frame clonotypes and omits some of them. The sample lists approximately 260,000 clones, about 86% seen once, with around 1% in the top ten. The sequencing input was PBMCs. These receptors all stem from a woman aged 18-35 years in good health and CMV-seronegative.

CDR3 in amino acids: CASSLEGGQVLDTQYF. In nucleotides, the CDR3 is TGTGCCAGCAGCCTCGAGGGGGGACAGGTACTAGATACGCAGTATTTT. The chain has TRBV9 and TRBJ2-3, with 8 bases matching TRBD1. The CDR3 spans 16 residues. In germline, CDR1 is SGDLS, CDR2 YYNGEE. V trimming: 4 bases; J trimming: 5 bases; junction bases outside the gene matches: 12.

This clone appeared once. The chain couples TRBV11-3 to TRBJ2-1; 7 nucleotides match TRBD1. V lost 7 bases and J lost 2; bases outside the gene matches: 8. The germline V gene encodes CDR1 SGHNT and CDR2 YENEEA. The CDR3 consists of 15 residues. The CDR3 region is CASKRGGPPYNEQFF. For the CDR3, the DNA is TGTGCCAGCAAAAGAGGGGGCCCGCCCTACAATGAGCAGTTCTTC.

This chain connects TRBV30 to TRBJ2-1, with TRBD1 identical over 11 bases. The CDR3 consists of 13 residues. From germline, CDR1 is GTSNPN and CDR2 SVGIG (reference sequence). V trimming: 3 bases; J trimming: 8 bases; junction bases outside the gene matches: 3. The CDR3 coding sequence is TGTGCCTGGAGGGACAGGGGGCGTGATGAGCAGTTCTTC. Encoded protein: CAWRDRGRDEQFF.

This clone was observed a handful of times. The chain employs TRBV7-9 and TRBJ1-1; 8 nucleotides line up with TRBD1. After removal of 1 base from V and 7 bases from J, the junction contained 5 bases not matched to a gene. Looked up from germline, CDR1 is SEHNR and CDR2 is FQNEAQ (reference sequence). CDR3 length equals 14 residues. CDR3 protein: CASSLVDRGREAFF. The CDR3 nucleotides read TGTGCCAGCAGCTTAGTCGACAGGGGACGTGAAGCTTTCTTT.

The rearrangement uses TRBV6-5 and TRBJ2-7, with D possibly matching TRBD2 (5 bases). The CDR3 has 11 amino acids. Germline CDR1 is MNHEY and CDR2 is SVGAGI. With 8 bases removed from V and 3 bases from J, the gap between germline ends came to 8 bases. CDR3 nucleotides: TGTGCCAGCCAGAGCGGCTACGAGCAGTACTTC. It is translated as CASQSGYEQYF.

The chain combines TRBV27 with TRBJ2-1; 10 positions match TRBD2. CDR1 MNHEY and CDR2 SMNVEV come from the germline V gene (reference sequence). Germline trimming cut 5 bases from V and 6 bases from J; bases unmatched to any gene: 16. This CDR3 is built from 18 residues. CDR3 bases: TGTGCCAGCAGTCTACTCGGTCTAGCGGGGGAAGGGCTCAATGAGCAGTTCTTC. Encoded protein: CASSLLGLAGEGLNEQFF.

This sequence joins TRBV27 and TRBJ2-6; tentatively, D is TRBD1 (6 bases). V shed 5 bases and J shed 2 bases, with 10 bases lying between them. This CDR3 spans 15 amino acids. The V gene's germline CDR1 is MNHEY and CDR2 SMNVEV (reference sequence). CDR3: CASSIGTTGANVLTF. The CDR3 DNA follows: TGTGCCAGCAGTATCGGGACAACTGGGGCCAACGTCCTGACTTTC.

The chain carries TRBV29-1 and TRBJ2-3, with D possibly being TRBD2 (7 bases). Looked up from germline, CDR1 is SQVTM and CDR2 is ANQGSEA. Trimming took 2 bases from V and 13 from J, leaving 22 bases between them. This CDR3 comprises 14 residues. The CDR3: CSVEKEQGFGGEYF. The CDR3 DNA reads TGCAGCGTTGAAAAGGAACAGGGATTTGGGGGGGAGTATTTT.